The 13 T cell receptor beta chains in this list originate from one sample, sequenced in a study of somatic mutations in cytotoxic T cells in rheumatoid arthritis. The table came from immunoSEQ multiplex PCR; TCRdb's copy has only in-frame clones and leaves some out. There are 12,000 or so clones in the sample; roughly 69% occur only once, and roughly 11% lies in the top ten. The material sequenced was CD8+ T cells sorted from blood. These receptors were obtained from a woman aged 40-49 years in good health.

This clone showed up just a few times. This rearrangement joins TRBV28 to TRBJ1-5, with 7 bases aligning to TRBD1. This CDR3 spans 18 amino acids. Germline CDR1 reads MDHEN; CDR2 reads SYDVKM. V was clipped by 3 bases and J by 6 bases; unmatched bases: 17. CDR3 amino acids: CASSFPFDRVGLGQPQHF. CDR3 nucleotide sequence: TGTGCCAGCAGTTTCCCCTTCGACAGGGTCGGGCTAGGTCAGCCCCAGCATTTT.

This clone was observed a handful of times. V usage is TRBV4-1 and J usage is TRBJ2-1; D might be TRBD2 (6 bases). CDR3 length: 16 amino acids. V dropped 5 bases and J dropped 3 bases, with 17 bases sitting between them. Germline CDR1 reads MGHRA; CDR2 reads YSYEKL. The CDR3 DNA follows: TGCGCCAGCAGCGACCTTTATAGCGGAGACTACAATGAGCAGTTCTTC. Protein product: CASSDLYSGDYNEQFF.

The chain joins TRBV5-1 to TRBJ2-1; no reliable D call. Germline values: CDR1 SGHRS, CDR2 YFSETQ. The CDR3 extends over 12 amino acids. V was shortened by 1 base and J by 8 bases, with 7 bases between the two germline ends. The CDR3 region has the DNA TGCGCCAGCAGCTTGACATTCGATGAGCAGTTCTTC. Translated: CASSLTFDEQFF. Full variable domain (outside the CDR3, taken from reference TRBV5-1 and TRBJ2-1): KAGVTQTPRYLIKTRGQQVTLSCSPISGHRSVSWYQQTPGQGLQFLFEYFSETQRNKGNFPGRFSGRQFSNSRSEMNVSTLELGDSALYLCASSLTFDEQFFGPGTRLTVL.

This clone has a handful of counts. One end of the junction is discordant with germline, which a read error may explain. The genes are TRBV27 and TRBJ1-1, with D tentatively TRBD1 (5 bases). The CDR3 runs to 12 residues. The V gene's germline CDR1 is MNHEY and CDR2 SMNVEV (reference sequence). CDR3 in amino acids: CASSLWGSLLNF. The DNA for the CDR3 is TGTGCCAGCAGTTTATGGGGCAGCCTCCTCAACTTT.

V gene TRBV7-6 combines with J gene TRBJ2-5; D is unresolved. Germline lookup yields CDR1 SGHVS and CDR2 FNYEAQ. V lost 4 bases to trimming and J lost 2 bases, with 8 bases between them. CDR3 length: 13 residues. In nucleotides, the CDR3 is TGTGCCAGCAGCTCCGAATATCAAGAGACCCAGTACTTC. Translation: CASSSEYQETQYF.

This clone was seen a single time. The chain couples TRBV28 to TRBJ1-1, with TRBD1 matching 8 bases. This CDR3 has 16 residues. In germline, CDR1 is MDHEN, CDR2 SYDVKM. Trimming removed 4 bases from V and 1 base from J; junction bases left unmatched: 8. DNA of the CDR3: TGTGCCAGCAGTTATGGGCCAGGGGGCCGGAACACTGAAGCTTTCTTT. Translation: CASSYGPGGRNTEAFF.

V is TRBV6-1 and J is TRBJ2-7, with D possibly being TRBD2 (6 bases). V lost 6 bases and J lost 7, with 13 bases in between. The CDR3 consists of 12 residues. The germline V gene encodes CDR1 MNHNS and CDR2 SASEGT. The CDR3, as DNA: TGTGCCAGCAGCGGGAGTCTTGGAGAGCAGTACTTC. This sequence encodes CASSGSLGEQYF.

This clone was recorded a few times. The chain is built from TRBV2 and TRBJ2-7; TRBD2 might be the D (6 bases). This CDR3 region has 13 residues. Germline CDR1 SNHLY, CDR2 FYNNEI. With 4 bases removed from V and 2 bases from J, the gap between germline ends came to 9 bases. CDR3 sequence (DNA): TGTGCCAGCAGTGTCGGAGGGCCCTACGAGCAGTACTTC. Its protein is CASSVGGPYEQYF.

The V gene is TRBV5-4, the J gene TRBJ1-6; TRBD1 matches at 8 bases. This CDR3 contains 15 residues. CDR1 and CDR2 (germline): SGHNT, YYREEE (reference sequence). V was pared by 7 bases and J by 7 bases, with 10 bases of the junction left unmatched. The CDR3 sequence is CASWRTGWDNSPLHF. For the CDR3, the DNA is TGTGCCAGCTGGAGGACAGGGTGGGACAATTCACCCCTCCACTTT. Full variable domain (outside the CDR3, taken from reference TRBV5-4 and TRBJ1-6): ETGVTQSPTHLIKTRGQQVTLRCSSQSGHNTVSWYQQALGQGPQFIFQYYREEENGRGNFPPRFSGLQFPNYSSELNVNALELDDSALYLCASWRTGWDNSPLHFGNGTRLTVT.

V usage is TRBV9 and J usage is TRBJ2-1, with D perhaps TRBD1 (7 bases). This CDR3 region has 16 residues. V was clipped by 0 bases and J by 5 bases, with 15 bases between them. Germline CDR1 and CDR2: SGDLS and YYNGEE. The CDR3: CASSVAWGDSHNEQFF. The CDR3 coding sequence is TGTGCCAGCAGCGTAGCTTGGGGGGACAGCCACAATGAGCAGTTCTTC.

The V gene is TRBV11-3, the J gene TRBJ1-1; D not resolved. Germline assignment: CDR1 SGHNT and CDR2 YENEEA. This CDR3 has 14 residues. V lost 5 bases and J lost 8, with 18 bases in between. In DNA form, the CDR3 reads TGTGCCAGCAGCCCTTTTGACACGGCGGAAGAAGCTTTCTTT. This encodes CASSPFDTAEEAFF.

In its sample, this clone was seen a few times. This chain's CDR3 is CASRMGDSSYEQYF. The CDR3 DNA reads TGTGCCAGCAGGATGGGGGACAGCTCCTACGAGCAGTACTTC. V and J are TRBV27 and TRBJ2-7; 7 bases are shared with TRBD1. Germline trimming cut 6 bases from V and 0 bases from J; bases unmatched to any gene: 5. CDR1 is MNHEY, CDR2 SMNVEV, per germline (reference sequence). This CDR3 contains 14 residues.

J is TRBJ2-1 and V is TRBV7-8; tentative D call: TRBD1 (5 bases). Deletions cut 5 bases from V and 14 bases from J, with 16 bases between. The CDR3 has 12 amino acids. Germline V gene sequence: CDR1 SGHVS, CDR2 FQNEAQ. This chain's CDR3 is CASSPRLQGEFF. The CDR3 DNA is TGTGCCAGCAGCCCCCGGCTCCAGGGCGAGTTCTTC. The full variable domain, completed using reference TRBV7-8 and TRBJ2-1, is GAGVSQSPRYKVAKRGQDVALRCDPISGHVSLFWYQQALGQGPEFLTYFQNEAQLDKSGLPSDRFFAERPEGSVSTLKIQRTQQEDSAVYLCASSPRLQGEFFGPGTRLTVL.